This is a list of T cell receptor beta chains from one sample in a study of Ad26.COV2.S vaccination and SARS-CoV-2 variants. Some clones are missing from TCRdb's copy, which holds only in-frame ones; the method was immunoSEQ multiplex PCR. The repertoire holds about 350,000 clones, with roughly 87% as singletons. Source: peripheral blood, taken in a trial of Ad26.COV2.S vaccine versus placebo. These receptors were taken from a person between 18 and 59 years old who received the Ad26.COV2.S COVID-19 vaccine or a placebo. CDR3s include the opening cysteine and the closing phenylalanine or tryptophan. Fields, in order: CDR3 length, V gene, CDR3 protein.

13 | TRBV11-1 | CASSPDRLNEQFF
15 | TRBV7-2 | CASSLAGQGASGYTF
13 | TRBV9 | CASSVTGNSPLHF
16 | TRBV4-1 | CASSHGDRGDTDTQYF
14 | TRBV13 | CASSPRGLGEKLFF
10 | TRBV6-1 | CASSEAGPAF
15 | TRBV5-5 | CASSLEGGGTYGYTF
17 | TRBV4-1 | CASSQDRFGRGGDEQYF
13 | TRBV10-3 | CAISDSSGDGYTF
16 | TRBV7-8 | CASSHRGTAAYGELFF
15 | TRBV11-2 | CASSLGTSGLNEQFF
14 | TRBV29-1 | CSVGPTGVNEKLFF
13 | TRBV19 | CASDTGMNTEAFF
17 | TRBV5-4 | CASSGGSRVVGANVLTF
18 | TRBV4-1 | CASSQGASGGANTGELFF
15 | TRBV5-4 | CASSWGQGTSYGYTF
15 | TRBV6-5 | CASSYSGQENSPLHF
14 | TRBV19 | CASSMQNRGREAFF
13 | TRBV15 | CATRIQGYNEQFF
15 | TRBV6-6 | CASSLGLPPQETQYF
11 | TRBV4-1 | CASSQENEAFF
13 | TRBV4-2 | CASSLQGITEAFF
14 | TRBV5-4 | CASSSIGTGNTIYF
13 | TRBV6-5 | CASRPTGKDEQYF
12 | TRBV7-9 | CASSLKSTEAFF
14 | TRBV2 | CASRGTVHIGELFF
14 | TRBV19 | CASSISGSSYEQYF
15 | TRBV9 | CASSPSGQGGTEAFF
16 | TRBV4-3 | CASSHGGAVGTGELFF
15 | TRBV19 | CATVGVWTGRYGYTF
15 | TRBV5-1 | CASSLAGGSGNTIYF
13 | TRBV30 | CAWSVSSNTEAFF
14 | TRBV5-5 | CASSPPGTQETQYF
15 | TRBV19 | CASSPRDLAKNIQYF
15 | TRBV6-5 | CASSGDRGFADTQYF
14 | TRBV4-2 | CASSQEKSREKLFF
12 | TRBV7-2 | CASSLDTQPQHF
19 | TRBV4-2 | CASSQVFGPHWGGANVLTF
11 | TRBV20-1 | CSAPVINEQFF
15 | TRBV4-1 | CASSQGTFGTDTQYF
17 | TRBV4-2 | CASSQDPMEGNTGELFF
17 | TRBV9 | CASSPRLAGGSTGELFF
13 | TRBV30 | CAHQSRGTGELFF
14 | TRBV5-1 | CASTGTSGSYEQYF
16 | TRBV3-1/TRBV3-2 | CASSRADTGALSPLHF
15 | TRBV15 | CATSRDYQGNYGYTF
14 | TRBV24-1 | CATSADSSNQPQHF
16 | TRBV7-6 | CASSLTRAPSGNTIYF
16 | TRBV7-2 | CASSFPRSGSHGGYTF
14 | TRBV18 | CASSPQTGNTEAFF
14 | TRBV7-2 | CASRQPGQPYEQYF
14 | TRBV18 | CASSPPLGLETQYF
16 | TRBV5-1 | CASSSGTGSSGNTIYF
13 | TRBV12-3/TRBV12-4 | CASSLSGGSPLHF